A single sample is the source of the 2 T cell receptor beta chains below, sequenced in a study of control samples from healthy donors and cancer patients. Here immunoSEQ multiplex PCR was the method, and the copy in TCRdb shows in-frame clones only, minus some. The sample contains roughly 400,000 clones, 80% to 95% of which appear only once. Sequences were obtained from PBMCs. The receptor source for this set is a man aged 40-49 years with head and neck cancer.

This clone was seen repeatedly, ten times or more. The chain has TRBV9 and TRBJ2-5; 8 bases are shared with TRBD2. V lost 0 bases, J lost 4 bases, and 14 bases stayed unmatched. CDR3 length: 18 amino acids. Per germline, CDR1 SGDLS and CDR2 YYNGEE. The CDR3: CASSVDPFGGRFRETQYF. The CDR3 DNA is TGTGCCAGCAGCGTAGATCCCTTTGGCGGGAGGTTCAGAGAGACCCAGTACTTC.

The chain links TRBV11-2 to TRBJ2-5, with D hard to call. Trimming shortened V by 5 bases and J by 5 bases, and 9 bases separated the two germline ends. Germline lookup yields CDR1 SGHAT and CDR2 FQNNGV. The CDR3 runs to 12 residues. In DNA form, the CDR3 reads TGTGCCAGCAGCGACTCCCCCGAGACCCAGTACTTC. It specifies CASSDSPETQYF. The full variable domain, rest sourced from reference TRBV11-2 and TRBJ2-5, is EAGVAQSPRYKIIEKRQSVAFWCNPISGHATLYWYQQILGQGPKLLIQFQNNGVVDDSQLPKDRFSAERLKGVDSTLKIQPAKLEDSAVYLCASSDSPETQYFGPGTRLLVL.